What follows are 5 T cell receptor beta chains derived from one specimen sequenced in a study of blood T cell repertoires in COVID-19 (TCRdb year 2020). Library prep was done by the immunoSEQ multiplex PCR assay. TCRdb took this table from immuneACCESS and kept in-frame rearrangements with V and J called. Such tables lack part of the clones; where checked against another copy, unresolved V genes explain under half of the gap, and the rest is unexplained. For this sample there are a few hundred thousand clones; about 80% appear just once. The ten largest clonotypes hold about 3.4% of the sample. The sequenced material came from PBMCs or T cells enriched from blood (not recorded which). The receptors stem from a man aged 50-59 years who had recovered from COVID-19.

V gene TRBV9 combines with J gene TRBJ1-2; D perhaps matches TRBD1 (6 bases). Trimming stripped 3 bases from V and 4 bases from J, with 16 bases between. CDR1 is SGDLS, CDR2 YYNGEE, per germline. CDR3 size: 15 residues. The CDR3 DNA reads TGTGCCAGCAGCGCGCAGCCCGAAGGGGGCTATGGCTACACCTTC. Protein product: CASSAQPEGGYGYTF.

The J gene is TRBJ1-1, the V gene TRBV9; TRBD1 agrees at 11 bases. This CDR3 is 15 amino acids long. The V gene's germline CDR1 is SGDLS and CDR2 YYNGEE. V lost 3 bases to trimming and J lost 4 bases; unmatched junction nucleotides: 5. The DNA for the CDR3 is TGTGCCAGCAGCGCTGGACAGGGGGCGCCCACTGAAGCTTTCTTT. Translating it yields CASSAGQGAPTEAFF.

This clone was seen a single time. The chain couples TRBV3-1 (or the pseudogene TRBV3-2) to TRBJ2-3; 11 bases align to TRBD2. V lost 0 bases to trimming and J lost 2 bases; unmatched junction nucleotides: 4. Germline loops: CDR1 LGHDT, CDR2 YNNKEL (reference sequence). The CDR3 is 17 residues long. This chain's CDR3 is CASSQEPGLAVTDTQYF. The CDR3 bases are TGTGCCAGCAGCCAAGAGCCGGGACTAGCGGTCACAGATACGCAGTATTTT.

With regard to this clone: The sample carries other DNA sequences with the same CDR3. The genes are TRBV20-1 and TRBJ2-5; D gene unclear. Germline assignment: CDR1 DFQATT and CDR2 SNEGSKA (reference sequence). V dropped 3 bases and J dropped 1 base, with 6 bases sitting between them. CDR3 length equals 12 residues. The CDR3 DNA reads as TGCAGTGCTAGTCCCAGCCAAGAGACCCAGTACTTC. Protein product: CSASPSQETQYF.

The gene calls are TRBV9 and TRBJ1-2, with D perhaps TRBD1 (6 bases). The V end was cut by 1 base, the J end by 6 bases, with 10 bases between. There are 13 residues in the CDR3. Germline CDR1 is SGDLS and CDR2 is YYNGEE. Here the CDR3 reads CASSVQGLNGYTF. CDR3 bases: TGTGCCAGCAGCGTACAGGGGCTCAATGGCTACACCTTC.